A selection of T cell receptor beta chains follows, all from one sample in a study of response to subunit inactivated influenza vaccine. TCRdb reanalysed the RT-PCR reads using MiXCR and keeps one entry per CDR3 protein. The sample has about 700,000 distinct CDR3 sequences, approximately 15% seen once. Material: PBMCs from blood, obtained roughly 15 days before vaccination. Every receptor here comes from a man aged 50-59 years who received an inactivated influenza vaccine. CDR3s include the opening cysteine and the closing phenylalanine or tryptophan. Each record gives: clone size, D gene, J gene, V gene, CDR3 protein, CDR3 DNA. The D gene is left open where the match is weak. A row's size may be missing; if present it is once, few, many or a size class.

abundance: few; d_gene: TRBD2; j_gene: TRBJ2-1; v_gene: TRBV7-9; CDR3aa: CASSLALAGGSYNEQFF; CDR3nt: TGTGCCAGCAGCTTAGCTCTAGCGGGAGGGTCCTACAATGAGCAGTTCTTC
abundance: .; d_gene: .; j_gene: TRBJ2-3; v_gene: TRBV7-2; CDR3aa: CASSLSDGGDTQYF; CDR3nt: TGTGCCAGCAGCTTATCTGACGGCGGAGATACGCAGTATTTT
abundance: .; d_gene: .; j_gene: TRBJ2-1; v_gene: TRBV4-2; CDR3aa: CASSQVAEIYNEQFF; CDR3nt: TGTGCCAGCAGCCAGGTAGCGGAGATCTACAATGAGCAGTTCTTC
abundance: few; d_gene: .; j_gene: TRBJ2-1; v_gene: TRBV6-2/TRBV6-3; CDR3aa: CASTTLSYYNEQFF; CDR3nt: TGTGCCAGCACTACGCTTTCCTACTACAATGAGCAGTTCTTC
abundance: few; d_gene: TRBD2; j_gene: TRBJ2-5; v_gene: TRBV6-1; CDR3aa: CASRTGLAASTTQYF; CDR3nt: TGTGCCAGCAGAACAGGACTAGCGGCCTCCACGACCCAGTACTTC
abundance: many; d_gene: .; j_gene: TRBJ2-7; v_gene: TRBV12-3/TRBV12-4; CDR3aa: CASSLTLGVYSAYEQYF; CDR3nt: TGTGCCAGCAGTTTGACTTTAGGGGTCTACTCCGCCTACGAGCAGTACTTC
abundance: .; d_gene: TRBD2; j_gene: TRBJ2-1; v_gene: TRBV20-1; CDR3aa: CSAAGLAGPYNEQFF; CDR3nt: TGCAGTGCTGCGGGACTAGCGGGACCCTACAATGAGCAGTTCTTC
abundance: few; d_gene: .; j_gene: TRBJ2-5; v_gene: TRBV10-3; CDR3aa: CAISESTTYFQETQYF; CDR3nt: TGTGCCATCAGTGAGTCGACCACGTACTTCCAAGAGACCCAGTACTTC
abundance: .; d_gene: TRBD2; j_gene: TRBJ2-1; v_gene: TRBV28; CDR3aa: CASIGREYNEQFF; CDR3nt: TGTGCCAGCATAGGGAGGGAGTACAATGAGCAGTTCTTC
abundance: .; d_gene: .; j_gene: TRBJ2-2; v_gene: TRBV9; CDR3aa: CASSVTRVGGELFF; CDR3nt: TGTGCCAGCAGCGTAACGAGGGTTGGGGGGGAGCTGTTTTTT
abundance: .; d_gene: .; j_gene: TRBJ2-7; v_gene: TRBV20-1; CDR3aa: CSAREPDRQAYEQYF; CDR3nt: TGCAGTGCTAGAGAACCCGACCGGCAGGCCTACGAGCAGTACTTC
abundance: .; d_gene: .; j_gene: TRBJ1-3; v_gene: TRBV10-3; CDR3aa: CAISESRGGSGNTIYF; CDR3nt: TGTGCCATCAGTGAGTCGAGAGGGGGATCTGGAAACACCATATATTTT
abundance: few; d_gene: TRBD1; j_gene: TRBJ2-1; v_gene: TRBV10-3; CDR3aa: CAIRTGQGSGNEQFF; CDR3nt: TGTGCCATCAGGACGGGACAGGGTTCGGGCAATGAGCAGTTCTTC
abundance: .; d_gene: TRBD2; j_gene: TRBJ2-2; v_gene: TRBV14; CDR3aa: CASSQDNPTSGENTGELFF; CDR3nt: TGTGCCAGCAGCCAAGATAACCCGACTAGCGGGGAGAACACCGGGGAGCTGTTTTTT
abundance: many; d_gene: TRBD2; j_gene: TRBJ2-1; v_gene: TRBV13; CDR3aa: CASSWRLAGGVNEQFF; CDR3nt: TGTGCCAGCAGCTGGAGACTAGCGGGAGGGGTCAATGAGCAGTTCTTC
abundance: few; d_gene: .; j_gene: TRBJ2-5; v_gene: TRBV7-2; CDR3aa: CASSQESMGGETQYF; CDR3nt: TGTGCCAGCAGCCAAGAATCAATGGGTGGAGAGACCCAGTACTTC
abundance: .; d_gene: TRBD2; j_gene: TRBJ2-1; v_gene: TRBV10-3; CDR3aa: CAIGTSGGNEQFF; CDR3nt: TGTGCCATCGGTACTAGCGGGGGTAATGAGCAGTTCTTC
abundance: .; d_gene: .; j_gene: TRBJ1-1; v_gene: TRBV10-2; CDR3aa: CASSWGDVNTEAFF; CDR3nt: TGCGCCAGCAGTTGGGGGGACGTGAACACTGAAGCTTTCTTT
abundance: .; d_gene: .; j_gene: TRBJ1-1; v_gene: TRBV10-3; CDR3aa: CAISEGDADTEAFF; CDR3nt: TGTGCCATCAGTGAAGGGGACGCGGACACTGAAGCTTTCTTT